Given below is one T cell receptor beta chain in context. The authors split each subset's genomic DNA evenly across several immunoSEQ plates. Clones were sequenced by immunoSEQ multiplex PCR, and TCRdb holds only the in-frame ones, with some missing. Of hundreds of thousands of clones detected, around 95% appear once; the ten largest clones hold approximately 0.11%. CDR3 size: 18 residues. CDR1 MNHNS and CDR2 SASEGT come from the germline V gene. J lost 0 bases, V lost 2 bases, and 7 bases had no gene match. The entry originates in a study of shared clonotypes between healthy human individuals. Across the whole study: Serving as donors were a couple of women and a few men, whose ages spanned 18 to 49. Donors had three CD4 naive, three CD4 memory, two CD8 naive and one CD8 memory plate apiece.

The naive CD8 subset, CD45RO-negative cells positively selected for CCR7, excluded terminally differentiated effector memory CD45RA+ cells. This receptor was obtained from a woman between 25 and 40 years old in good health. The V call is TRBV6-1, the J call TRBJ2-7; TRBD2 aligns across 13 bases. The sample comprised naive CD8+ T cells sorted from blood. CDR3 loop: CASSEMSGLAGPSYEQYF. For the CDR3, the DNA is TGTGCCAGCAGTGAAATGTCGGGACTAGCGGGACCCTCCTACGAGCAGTACTTC.